The 22 T cell receptor beta chains in this list originate from one sample, sequenced in a study of a mutant IDH1 vaccine in newly diagnosed glioma. Time point of the sample: baseline, week 1 (first vaccination visit). Described treatment: pre-vaccination baseline after standard-of-care therapy. Sequenced by immunoSEQ multiplex PCR; TCRdb stores in-frame clones only, minus some. The top ten hold 6% to 8% of the sample, which has around 88,000 clones, roughly 77% seen once. The sequenced sample was PBMCs, obtained from a glioma patient treated with radiotherapy, temozolomide or both. Every receptor here comes from a man aged 40-50 years with glioma.

The rearrangement links TRBV30 to TRBJ2-3; TRBD2 agrees at 7 bases. This CDR3 has 16 residues. Per germline, CDR1 GTSNPN and CDR2 SVGIG (reference sequence). J gave up 0 bases and V 1 base, and 7 bases lay outside the gene matches. The CDR3 nucleotides are TGTGCCTGGAGTGGGGCTATGCGGGAGAGCACAGATACGCAGTATTTT. Its protein is CAWSGAMRESTDTQYF.

This CDR3 reads CAWGTGGSLYEQYF. The CDR3 bases are TGTGCCTGGGGAACAGGGGGTTCCCTCTACGAGCAGTACTTC. V is TRBV30 and J is TRBJ2-7; 8 positions match TRBD1. With V trimmed by 5 bases and J by 3 bases, 9 bases remained unmatched. Germline values: CDR1 GTSNPN, CDR2 SVGIG (reference sequence). CDR3 length: 14 residues.

The J gene is TRBJ2-1, the V gene TRBV10-2; 12 bases line up with TRBD1. Germline values: CDR1 WSHSY, CDR2 SAAADI. The CDR3 is 21 residues long. V shed 9 bases, J shed 0 bases, and the junction held 21 bases outside the gene matches. As DNA, the CDR3 is TGCGCCAGTTCCGGGACAGGGGGCCCACTGGGGGCGGGTGGCTCCTACAATGAGCAGTTCTTC. This sequence encodes CASSGTGGPLGAGGSYNEQFF.

The V and J genes are TRBV15 and TRBJ2-7; possibly TRBD2 for D (6 bases). Germline V gene sequence: CDR1 LNHNV, CDR2 YYDKDF (reference sequence). The CDR3 spans 13 residues. V shed 0 bases and J shed 3 bases, with 6 bases lying between them. Written as DNA, the CDR3 is TGTGCCACCAGCAGAGACGGGAGCTACGAGCAGTACTTC. Its translation is CATSRDGSYEQYF.

The rearrangement links TRBV30 to TRBJ1-3; TRBD1 is a possible D gene (6 bases). This CDR3 has 10 amino acids. The V gene's germline CDR1 is GTSNPN and CDR2 SVGIG (reference sequence). V was clipped by 3 bases and J by 14 bases, with 11 bases between them. The CDR3 sequence is CAWRGGIVYF. CDR3 in DNA: TGTGCCTGGAGGGGGGGCATCGTATATTTT.

This chain links TRBV4-2 with TRBJ2-7; no clear D gene. Trimming stripped 0 bases from V and 0 bases from J, with 15 bases between. CDR1 is LGHNA, CDR2 YNFKEQ, per germline. The CDR3 covers 17 residues. CDR3 nucleotide sequence: TGTGCCAGCAGCCAAGATTTGGGCACCTGGAGCTCCTACGAGCAGTACTTC. Its translation is CASSQDLGTWSSYEQYF.

This chain links TRBV21-1 with TRBJ2-2; the table's TRBD2 call for D was not verified on the DNA. TRBV21-1 constitutes a pseudogene. This CDR3 contains 14 residues. The CDR3 spells CASSLTANTGELFF. CDR3 nucleotide sequence: TGTGCCAGTTCCCTAACGGCGAACACCGGGGAGCTGTTTTTT.

The chain combines TRBV4-3 with TRBJ2-7; 7 positions match TRBD1. With V trimmed by 1 base and J by 0 bases, 3 bases remained unmatched. The CDR3 is 15 amino acids. Germline values: CDR1 LGHNA, CDR2 YSLEER. The CDR3 protein is CASSQGRDSSYEQYF. The CDR3 bases are TGCGCCAGCAGCCAAGGCCGGGACAGCTCCTACGAGCAGTACTTC.

Concerning this clone: One end of the junction fails to match germline, which may point to a read error. This chain uses TRBV7-7 with TRBJ2-1; 13 bases fit TRBD2. CDR1 SSHAT and CDR2 FNYEAQ come from the germline V gene (reference sequence). The CDR3 totals 16 residues. CDR3 in amino acids: CASSVGLAGTGNEQFF. Written as DNA, the CDR3 is TGTGCTAGCAGCGTGGGACTAGCGGGGACGGGTAATGAGCAGTTCTTC.

The chain carries TRBV19 and TRBJ2-3; D possibly matches TRBD1 or TRBD2 (5 bases each). The V gene's germline CDR1 is LNHDA and CDR2 SQIVND (reference sequence). The CDR3 loop spans 15 amino acids. Trimming took off 8 bases at V and 1 base at J, with 16 bases between the two ends. CDR3 loop: CASREGQWGTDTQYF. The CDR3 coding sequence is TGTGCCAGTCGAGAGGGGCAGTGGGGCACAGATACGCAGTATTTT.

J is TRBJ2-7 and V is TRBV7-5. TRBV7-5 is a recognized pseudogene. The CDR3 runs 14 residues. The CDR3 spells CARSFYQDGYEQYF. The CDR3 DNA sequence: TGTGCCAGAAGCTTTTACCAGGACGGCTACGAGCAGTACTTC.

The chain is built from TRBV7-2 and TRBJ1-1, with D perhaps TRBD1 (5 bases). The germline V gene encodes CDR1 SGHTA and CDR2 FQGNSA. This CDR3 region has 14 residues. V was clipped by 5 bases and J by 4 bases, with 14 bases between them. CDR3 sequence: CASSEGRPSTEAFF. CDR3 bases: TGTGCCAGCAGCGAGGGACGTCCTTCCACTGAAGCTTTCTTT.

The rearrangement links TRBV10-3 to TRBJ1-2; TRBD1 is a possible D gene (6 bases). Per the germline V gene, CDR1 is ENHRY and CDR2 is SYGVKD. V shed 3 bases and J shed 7 bases, with 15 bases lying between them. This CDR3 contains 14 residues. The CDR3 is CAISDRQDPGGYTF. DNA of the CDR3: TGTGCCATCAGTGACCGACAGGACCCAGGTGGCTACACCTTC.

V usage is TRBV6-5 and J usage is TRBJ2-5; 7 nucleotides align to TRBD1. CDR3 size: 13 residues. The V segment lost 2 bases and the J segment 4 bases; nucleotides outside the gene matches: 1. Germline V gene lookup returns CDR1 MNHEY and CDR2 SVGAGI. The CDR3 region is CASSYRGLETQYF. The CDR3 nucleotides read TGTGCCAGCAGTTACAGGGGGCTAGAGACCCAGTACTTC.

The V gene is TRBV27, the J gene TRBJ2-1; tentatively, D is TRBD1 or TRBD2 (5 bases each). The V end lost 7 bases, the J end lost 0 bases, and 10 bases lay between the germline ends. CDR1 and CDR2 from the germline V gene are MNHEY and SMNVEV (reference sequence). The CDR3 totals 14 residues. The CDR3 bases are TGTGCCAGCACTGAGGGGCTCTCCTACAATGAGCAGTTCTTC. Amino acid sequence: CASTEGLSYNEQFF.

This chain links TRBV30 with TRBJ2-3, with a weak D call TRBD1 (6 bases). The V gene's germline CDR1 is GTSNPN and CDR2 SVGIG (reference sequence). The CDR3 totals 15 residues. V was pared by 4 bases and J by 5 bases, with 19 bases between. CDR3 amino acids: CAWMRHRVKLDTQYF. CDR3 nucleotide sequence: TGTGCCTGGATGAGACACAGGGTTAAATTAGATACGCAGTATTTT.

The chain combines TRBV2 with TRBJ2-7; D might be TRBD1 or TRBD2, each matching 5 bases. This CDR3 has 14 residues. V shed 0 bases and J shed 7 bases, with 13 bases lying between them. CDR1 and CDR2 from the germline V gene are SNHLY and FYNNEI. CDR3 region: CASSEAGDLREQYF. In DNA, the CDR3 is TGTGCCAGCAGTGAAGCGGGGGACCTACGGGAGCAGTACTTC.

This clone has more than one count but fewer than ten. This chain uses TRBV7-8 with TRBJ2-7; tentative D call: TRBD1 (6 bases). V dropped 1 base and J dropped 7 bases, with 17 bases sitting between them. Germline CDR1 and CDR2: SGHVS and FQNEAQ. The length of the CDR3 is 15 residues. The CDR3: CASSLGGHAVGEQYF. DNA for the CDR3: TGTGCCAGCAGCTTAGGGGGGCACGCCGTTGGGGAGCAGTACTTC.

The chain uses TRBV11-2 and TRBJ2-3; 11 bases align to TRBD2. There are 15 residues in the CDR3. The V segment lost 5 bases and the J segment 5 bases; nucleotides outside the gene matches: 6. Germline loops: CDR1 SGHAT, CDR2 FQNNGV. Here the CDR3 DNA reads TGTGCCAGCAGCATAGCGGGGGGGCTGATAGATACGCAGTATTTT. It yields the protein CASSIAGGLIDTQYF.

The genes are TRBV2 and TRBJ2-7, with D tentatively TRBD2 (5 bases). This CDR3 has 15 residues. Germline V gene data show CDR1 as SNHLY and CDR2 as FYNNEI. V lost 6 bases and J 3 bases, leaving 18 bases between the germline ends. As DNA, the CDR3 is TGTGCCAGCAGCGAGATCCGGGGTGGAGGCTACGAGCAGTACTTC. Translated, it gives CASSEIRGGGYEQYF.

The chain joins TRBV7-2 to TRBJ2-3; 7 bases match TRBD2. This CDR3 is built from 17 residues. Germline trimming cut 1 base from V and 5 bases from J; bases unmatched to any gene: 12. Germline V gene lookup returns CDR1 SGHTA and CDR2 FQGNSA. The DNA of the CDR3 is TGTGCCAGCAGCTTAGTTCGTCTAGCGGCTAAGAGAGATACGCAGTATTTT. Translated, it gives CASSLVRLAAKRDTQYF. Complete variable domain (other parts from reference TRBV7-2 and TRBJ2-3): GAGVSQSPSNKVTEKGKDVELRCDPISGHTALYWYRQSLGQGLEFLIYFQGNSAPDKSGLPSDRFSAERTGGSVSTLTIQRTQQEDSAVYLCASSLVRLAAKRDTQYFGPGTRLTVL.

The chain uses TRBV12-5 and TRBJ1-1; D is undetermined. The CDR3 has 17 residues. Looked up from germline, CDR1 is LGHNT and CDR2 is FRNRAP. The V end was cut by 4 bases, the J end by 4 bases, with 22 bases between. CDR3 coding DNA: TGTGCTAGTGGTTCCCCTGGGCTCTGGTCGCGCCGCACTGAAGCTTTCTTT. It encodes CASGSPGLWSRRTEAFF.